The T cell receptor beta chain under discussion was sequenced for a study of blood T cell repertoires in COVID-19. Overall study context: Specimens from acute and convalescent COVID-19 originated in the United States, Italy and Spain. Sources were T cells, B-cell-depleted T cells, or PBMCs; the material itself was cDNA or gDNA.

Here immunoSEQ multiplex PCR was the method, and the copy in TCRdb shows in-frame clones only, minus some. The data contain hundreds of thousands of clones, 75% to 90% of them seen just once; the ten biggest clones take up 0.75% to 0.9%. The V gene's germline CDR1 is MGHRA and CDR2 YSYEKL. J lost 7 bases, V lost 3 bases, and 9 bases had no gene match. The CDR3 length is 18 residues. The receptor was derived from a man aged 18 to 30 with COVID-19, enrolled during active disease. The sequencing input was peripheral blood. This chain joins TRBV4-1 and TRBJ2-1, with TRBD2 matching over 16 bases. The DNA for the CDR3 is TGCGCCAGCAGCCAGCAAGGGACTAGCGGGAGGGCCTGGAATGAGCAGTTCTTC. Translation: CASSQQGTSGRAWNEQFF.